These 22 T cell receptor beta chains share one sample of origin, sequenced in a study of T cell responses to AZD1222 COVID-19 vaccine. Only in-frame clones appear in the TCRdb table, and some are missing; sequencing was by immunoSEQ multiplex PCR. The data contain approximately 140,000 clones, approximately 92% of them singletons. The sample here was peripheral blood, taken 28 days after the second AZD1222 dose. Receptors were obtained from an adult who received the AZD1222 COVID-19 vaccine.

The chain joins TRBV10-3 to TRBJ2-7; D is perhaps TRBD1 (6 bases). The CDR3 length is 15 residues. The germline gives CDR1 ENHRY, CDR2 SYGVKD. V gave up 3 bases and J gave up 4 bases, with 16 bases separating them. The CDR3 loop is CAISDKDSERYEQYF. The CDR3 DNA is TGTGCCATCAGTGACAAGGACAGCGAAAGGTACGAGCAGTACTTC.

The V call is TRBV7-7, the J call TRBJ2-5, with 7 bases lining up with TRBD1. J gave up 2 bases and V 2 bases, and 2 bases lay outside the gene matches. CDR1 and CDR2 (germline): SSHAT, FNYEAQ (reference sequence). There are 14 residues in the CDR3. CDR3 bases: TGTGCCAGCAGCTTAAACAGGGGACAAGAGACCCAGTACTTC. It is translated as CASSLNRGQETQYF. Full variable domain (outside the CDR3, taken from reference TRBV7-7 and TRBJ2-5): GAGVSQSPRYKVTKRGQDVTLRCDPISSHATLYWYQQALGQGPEFLTYFNYEAQPDKSGLPSDRFSAERPEGSISTLTIQRTEQRDSAMYRCASSLNRGQETQYFGPGTRLLVL.

The chain is built from TRBV6-2 or TRBV6-3 and TRBJ1-2; 9 bases line up with TRBD1. Trimming at V came to 2 bases and at J to 5 bases, leaving 3 bases not matched to a gene. The CDR3 is made up of 14 amino acids. The germline V gene has CDR1 MNHEY and CDR2 SVGEGT. This CDR3 reads CASSYDRGDYGYTF. The CDR3 DNA reads as TGTGCCAGCAGTTACGACAGGGGGGATTATGGCTACACCTTC.

The chain links TRBV7-2 to TRBJ2-2, with D possibly matching TRBD2 (7 bases). Germline V gene data show CDR1 as SGHTA and CDR2 as FQGNSA. This CDR3 spans 17 amino acids. Between the trimmed V and J ends, which lost 5 bases and 4 bases, there was a span of 20 bases. The CDR3 protein is CASSHRRGGWSTGELFF. CDR3 in DNA: TGTGCCAGCAGCCACCGGAGGGGGGGGTGGAGCACCGGGGAGCTGTTTTTT.

This sequence joins TRBV7-2 and TRBJ1-2; tentatively, D is TRBD1 (5 bases). The CDR3 consists of 16 residues. V lost 1 base and J 1 base, leaving 13 bases between the germline ends. Germline V gene lookup returns CDR1 SGHTA and CDR2 FQGNSA. The CDR3 loop reads CASSLGGTSINYGYTF. CDR3 DNA: TGTGCCAGCAGCTTAGGAGGGACGAGTATTAACTATGGCTACACCTTC. Complete variable domain (other parts from reference TRBV7-2 and TRBJ1-2): GAGVSQSPSNKVTEKGKDVELRCDPISGHTALYWYRQSLGQGLEFLIYFQGNSAPDKSGLPSDRFSAERTGGSVSTLTIQRTQQEDSAVYLCASSLGGTSINYGYTFGSGTRLTVV.

V and J are TRBV7-8 and TRBJ1-5; D gene uncertain. The CDR3 has 13 residues. The V end lost 7 bases, the J end lost 6 bases, and 13 bases lay between the germline ends. Germline V gives CDR1 SGHVS, CDR2 FQNEAQ. In nucleotides, the CDR3 is TGTGCCAGCACCCGACCCGGCATTCAGCCCCAGCATTTT. As protein: CASTRPGIQPQHF.

The CDR3 DNA is TGTGCCAGCAGGGCCCGGGACAGGGGGCTCAATGAGCAGTTCTTC. This sequence encodes CASRARDRGLNEQFF. This chain uses TRBV2 with TRBJ2-1; 12 nucleotides align to TRBD1. Germline-derived CDR1 and CDR2 are SNHLY and FYNNEI. J lost 6 bases, V lost 6 bases, and 6 bases had no gene match. CDR3 length: 15 amino acids.

The chain combines TRBV7-9 with TRBJ2-3; the D is unclear. V lost 2 bases and J lost 0, with 6 bases in between. Germline CDR1 and CDR2: SEHNR and FQNEAQ (reference sequence). This CDR3 contains 14 residues. DNA of the CDR3: TGTGCCAGCAGCTTAACAGAGAGCACAGATACGCAGTATTTT. This encodes CASSLTESTDTQYF.

CDR3 residues: CSVARTQGGTEAFF. CDR3 DNA sequence: TGCAGCGTTGCCCGGACCCAGGGGGGGACTGAAGCTTTCTTT. The chain uses TRBV29-1 and TRBJ1-1; 7 nucleotides line up with TRBD1. J gave up 5 bases and V 4 bases, and 10 bases lay outside the gene matches. This CDR3 has 14 residues. Germline CDR1 is SQVTM and CDR2 is ANQGSEA.

CDR3 DNA sequence: TGCAGCGTTGGTAACTACAATGAGCAGTTCTTC. This translates into CSVGNYNEQFF. The chain combines TRBV29-1 with TRBJ2-1, with D uncertain. The germline V and J ends were trimmed by 4 bases and 3 bases, with 4 bases remaining between them. Germline assignment: CDR1 SQVTM and CDR2 ANQGSEA. There are 11 residues in the CDR3.

The J gene is TRBJ1-4, the V gene TRBV5-1, with D perhaps matching TRBD1 (5 bases). Germline loops: CDR1 SGHRS, CDR2 YFSETQ. The CDR3 loop spans 16 amino acids. Trimming removed 2 bases at V and 5 bases at J, with 16 bases between. The CDR3 DNA is TGCGCCAGCAGCTTTTCTTCCGGGACCCTAAATGAAAAACTGTTTTTT. It encodes CASSFSSGTLNEKLFF.

The rearrangement joins TRBV5-1 to TRBJ2-3; no firm D call. CDR3 size: 15 residues. V lost 0 bases and J lost 5, with 13 bases in between. The germline V gene encodes CDR1 SGHRS and CDR2 YFSETQ. Here the CDR3 reads CASSLATSFRDTQYF. The DNA of the CDR3 is TGCGCCAGCAGCTTGGCTACGAGTTTTAGAGATACGCAGTATTTT.

The table lists this clone with a few counts. This chain joins TRBV7-9 and TRBJ2-2; tentatively, D is TRBD1 or TRBD2 (5 bases each). V was pared by 2 bases and J by 4 bases, with 17 bases between. The CDR3 totals 17 residues. Per the germline V gene, CDR1 is SEHNR and CDR2 is FQNEAQ (reference sequence). The CDR3 DNA reads as TGTGCCAGCAGCTTAAAGGACGGGGCCCAGGGCACCGGGGAGCTGTTTTTT. Translating gives CASSLKDGAQGTGELFF.

This chain connects TRBV7-9 to TRBJ2-5; 12 nucleotides line up with TRBD2. J was trimmed by 1 base and V by 5 bases; bases with no gene match: 5. This CDR3 has 16 amino acids. The V gene's germline CDR1 is SEHNR and CDR2 FQNEAQ (reference sequence). The CDR3 is CASSLLGLAGQETQYF. CDR3 sequence (DNA): TGTGCCAGCAGCCTCTTGGGACTAGCGGGCCAAGAGACCCAGTACTTC.

This clone has more than one count but fewer than ten. Here the CDR3 DNA reads TGTGCCAGCAGTGAAGGCGAGGGATCCGGACATCAGCCCCAGCATTTT. Translation gives CASSEGEGSGHQPQHF. V usage is TRBV6-1 and J usage is TRBJ1-5; D is ambiguous. The germline V gene encodes CDR1 MNHNS and CDR2 SASEGT. V lost 1 base to trimming and J lost 5 bases, with 15 bases between them. The CDR3 has 16 residues.

The V call is TRBV5-1, the J call TRBJ2-1; TRBD2 matches 12 bases. Germline CDR1 and CDR2: SGHRS and YFSETQ. The CDR3 spans 16 residues. V dropped 0 bases and J dropped 8; count of bases not matched to a gene: 6. CDR3 amino acids: CASSLGLAGVNYEQFF. The CDR3 DNA reads TGCGCCAGCAGCTTGGGACTAGCGGGAGTTAACTATGAGCAGTTCTTC. The whole variable domain, filled in from reference TRBV5-1 and TRBJ2-1, reads KAGVTQTPRYLIKTRGQQVTLSCSPISGHRSVSWYQQTPGQGLQFLFEYFSETQRNKGNFPGRFSGRQFSNSRSEMNVSTLELGDSALYLCASSLGLAGVNYEQFFGPGTRLTVL.

This rearrangement joins TRBV7-9 to TRBJ1-2, with 8 bases identical to TRBD1. CDR3 length: 14 amino acids. Germline values: CDR1 SEHNR, CDR2 FQNEAQ (reference sequence). Trimming cost V 6 bases and J 4 bases; bases outside gene matches: 7. CDR3 nucleotides: TGTGCCAGCAGAAAACAGGGGGTGGGCTATGGCTACACCTTC. It codes for CASRKQGVGYGYTF.

The rearrangement joins TRBV7-2 to TRBJ1-2; possible D gene TRBD1, 6 bases. Germline CDR1 SGHTA, CDR2 FQGNSA. The CDR3 loop spans 14 amino acids. Trimming left V 1 base short and J 8 bases short, with 14 bases between. Written as DNA, the CDR3 is TGTGCCAGCAGCTTAGGGGTCCTGGGGGGCGGCTACACCTTC. The encoded protein is CASSLGVLGGGYTF.

This sequence joins TRBV25-1 and TRBJ1-4; D unresolved. V lost 3 bases, J lost 12 bases, and 14 bases lay in between. Germline assignment: CDR1 MGHDK and CDR2 SYGVNS. The CDR3 spans 13 residues. CDR3 sequence reads: CASSDDYRIELFF. The CDR3 nucleotides are TGTGCCAGCAGTGATGATTACAGAATTGAACTGTTTTTT. Complete variable domain (other parts from reference TRBV25-1 and TRBJ1-4): EADIYQTPRYLVIGTGKKITLECSQTMGHDKMYWYQQDPGMELHLIHYSYGVNSTEKGDLSSESTVSRIRTEHFPLTLESARPSHTSQYLCASSDDYRIELFFGSGTQLSVL.

The gene calls are TRBV19 and TRBJ2-2; 10 bases align to TRBD1. Germline-derived CDR1 and CDR2 are LNHDA and SQIVND (reference sequence). The V gene end was trimmed by 10 bases and the J gene end by 4 bases; junction bases not matched to a gene: 3. The CDR3 is made up of 13 amino acids. The CDR3 protein is CAIRDRGTGELFF. The CDR3 DNA follows: TGTGCCATCCGGGACAGGGGCACCGGGGAGCTGTTTTTT.

The genes are TRBV6-5 and TRBJ1-2; TRBD1 agrees at 9 bases. Looked up from germline, CDR1 is MNHEY and CDR2 is SVGAGI. The CDR3 totals 16 residues. V gave up 0 bases and J gave up 3 bases; unmatched junction bases: 5. The DNA for the CDR3 is TGTGCCAGCAGTTACTCGAACACAGGGGGCTACTATGGCTACACCTTC. Translation: CASSYSNTGGYYGYTF.

The chain joins TRBV24-1 to TRBJ2-1; 13 nucleotides align to TRBD2. CDR3 length: 13 amino acids. Germline V CDR1 and CDR2: KGHDR, SFDVKD. V shed 9 bases and J 5 bases; nucleotides not matched to a gene: 0. CDR3 in amino acids: CATGLAGDNEQFF. The CDR3, as DNA: TGTGCCACCGGACTAGCGGGAGACAATGAGCAGTTCTTC.